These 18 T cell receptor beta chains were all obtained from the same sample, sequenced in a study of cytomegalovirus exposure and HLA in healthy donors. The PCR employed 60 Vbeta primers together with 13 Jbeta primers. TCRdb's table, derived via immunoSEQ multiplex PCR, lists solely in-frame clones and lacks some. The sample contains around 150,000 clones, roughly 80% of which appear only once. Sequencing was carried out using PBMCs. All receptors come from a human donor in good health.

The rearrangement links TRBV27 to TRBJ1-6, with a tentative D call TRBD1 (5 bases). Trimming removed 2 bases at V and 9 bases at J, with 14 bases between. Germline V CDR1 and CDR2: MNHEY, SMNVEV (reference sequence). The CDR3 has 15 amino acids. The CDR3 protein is CASSLSVTARSPLHF. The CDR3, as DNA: TGTGCCAGCAGTTTAAGTGTGACAGCACGTTCACCCCTCCACTTT.

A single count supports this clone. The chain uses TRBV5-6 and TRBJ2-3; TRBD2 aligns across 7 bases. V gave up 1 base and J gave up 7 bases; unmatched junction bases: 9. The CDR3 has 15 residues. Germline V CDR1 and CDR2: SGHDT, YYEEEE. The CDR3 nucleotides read TGTGCCAGCAGCTTGCTCCTAGCGGTTGATTATACGCAGTATTTT. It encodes CASSLLLAVDYTQYF.

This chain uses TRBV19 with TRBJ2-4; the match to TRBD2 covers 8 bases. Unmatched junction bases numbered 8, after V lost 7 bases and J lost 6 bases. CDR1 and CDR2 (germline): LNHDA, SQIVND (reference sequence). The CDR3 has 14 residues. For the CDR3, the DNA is TGTGCCAGTACGACCGTGGCGGGGGGAAACATTCAGTACTTC. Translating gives CASTTVAGGNIQYF. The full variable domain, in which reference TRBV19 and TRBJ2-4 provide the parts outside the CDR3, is DGGITQSPKYLFRKEGQNVTLSCEQNLNHDAMYWYRQDPGQGLRLIYYSQIVNDFQKGDIAEGYSVSREKKESFPLTVTSAQKNPTAFYLCASTTVAGGNIQYFGAGTRLSVL.

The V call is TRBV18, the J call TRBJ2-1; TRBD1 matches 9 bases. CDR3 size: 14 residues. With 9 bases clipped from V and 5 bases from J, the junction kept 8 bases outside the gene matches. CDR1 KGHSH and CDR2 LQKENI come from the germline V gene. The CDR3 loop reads CASSRQGVNNEQFF. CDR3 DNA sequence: TGTGCCAGTTCCCGACAGGGGGTCAACAATGAGCAGTTCTTC. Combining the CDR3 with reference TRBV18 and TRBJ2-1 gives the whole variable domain NAGVMQNPRHLVRRRGQEARLRCSPMKGHSHVYWYRQLPEEGLKFMVYLQKENIIDESGMPKERFSAEFPKEGPSILRIQQVVRGDSAAYFCASSRQGVNNEQFFGPGTRLTVL.

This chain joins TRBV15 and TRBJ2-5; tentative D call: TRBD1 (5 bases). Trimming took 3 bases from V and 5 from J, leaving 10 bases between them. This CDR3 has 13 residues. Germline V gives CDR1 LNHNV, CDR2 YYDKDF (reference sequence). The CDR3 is CATSRDNGETQYF. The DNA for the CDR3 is TGTGCCACCAGCAGGGACAACGGGGAGACCCAGTACTTC. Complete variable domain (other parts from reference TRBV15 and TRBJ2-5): DAMVIQNPRYQVTQFGKPVTLSCSQTLNHNVMYWYQQKSSQAPKLLFHYYDKDFNNEADTPDNFQSRRPNTSFCFLDIRSPGLGDTAMYLCATSRDNGETQYFGPGTRLLVL.

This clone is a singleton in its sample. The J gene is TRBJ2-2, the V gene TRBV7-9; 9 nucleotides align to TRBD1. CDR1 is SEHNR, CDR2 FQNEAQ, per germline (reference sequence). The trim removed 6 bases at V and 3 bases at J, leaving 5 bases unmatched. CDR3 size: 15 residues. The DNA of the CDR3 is TGTGCCAGCAGACGGGACAGGGTAGACACCGGGGAGCTGTTTTTT. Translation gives CASRRDRVDTGELFF.

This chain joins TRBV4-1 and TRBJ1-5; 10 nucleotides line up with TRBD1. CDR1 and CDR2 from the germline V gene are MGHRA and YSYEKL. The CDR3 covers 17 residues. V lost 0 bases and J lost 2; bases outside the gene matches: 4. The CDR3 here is CASSQDMGQGRNQPQHF. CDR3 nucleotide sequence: TGCGCCAGCAGCCAAGATATGGGACAGGGGCGCAATCAGCCCCAGCATTTT.

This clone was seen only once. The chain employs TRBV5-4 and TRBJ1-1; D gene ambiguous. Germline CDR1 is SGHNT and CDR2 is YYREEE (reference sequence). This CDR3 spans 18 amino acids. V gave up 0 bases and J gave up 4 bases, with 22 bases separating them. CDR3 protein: CASSLASSRSTVGTEAFF. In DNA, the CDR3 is TGTGCCAGCAGCTTGGCTTCGTCCAGGTCGACCGTGGGCACTGAAGCTTTCTTT.

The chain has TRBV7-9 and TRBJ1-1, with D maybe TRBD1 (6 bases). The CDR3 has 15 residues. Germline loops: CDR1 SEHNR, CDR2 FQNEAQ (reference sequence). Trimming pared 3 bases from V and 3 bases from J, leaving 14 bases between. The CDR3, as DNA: TGTGCCAGCAGCTTTGGTACAGGGAGTGACACTGAAGCTTTCTTT. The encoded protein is CASSFGTGSDTEAFF.

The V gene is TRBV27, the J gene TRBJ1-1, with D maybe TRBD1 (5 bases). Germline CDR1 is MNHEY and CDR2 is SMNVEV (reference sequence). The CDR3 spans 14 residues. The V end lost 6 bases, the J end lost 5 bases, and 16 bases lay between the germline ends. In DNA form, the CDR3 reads TGTGCCAGCAGCTTACAGGCCCCCGTAACTGAAGCTTTCTTT. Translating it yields CASSLQAPVTEAFF.

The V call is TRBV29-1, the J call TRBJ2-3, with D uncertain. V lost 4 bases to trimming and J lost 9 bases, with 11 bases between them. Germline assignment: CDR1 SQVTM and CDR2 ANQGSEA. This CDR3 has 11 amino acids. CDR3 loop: CSVVSPPTQYF. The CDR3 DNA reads TGCAGCGTTGTTTCCCCCCCGACGCAGTATTTT.

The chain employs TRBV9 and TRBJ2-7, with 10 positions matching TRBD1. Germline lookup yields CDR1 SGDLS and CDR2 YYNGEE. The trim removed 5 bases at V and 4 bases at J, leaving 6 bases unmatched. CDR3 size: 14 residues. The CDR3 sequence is CASSPTGGRYEQYF. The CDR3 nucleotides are TGTGCCAGCAGTCCGACAGGGGGCCGGTACGAGCAGTACTTC.

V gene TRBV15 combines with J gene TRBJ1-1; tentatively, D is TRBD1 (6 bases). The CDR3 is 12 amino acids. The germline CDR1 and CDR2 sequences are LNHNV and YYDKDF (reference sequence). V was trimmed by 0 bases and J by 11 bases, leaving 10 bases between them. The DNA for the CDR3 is TGTGCCACCAGCAGAGATCAGGGGAGTGCTTTCTTT. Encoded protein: CATSRDQGSAFF. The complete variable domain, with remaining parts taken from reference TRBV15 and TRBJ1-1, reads DAMVIQNPRYQVTQFGKPVTLSCSQTLNHNVMYWYQQKSSQAPKLLFHYYDKDFNNEADTPDNFQSRRPNTSFCFLDIRSPGLGDTAMYLCATSRDQGSAFFGQGTRLTVV.

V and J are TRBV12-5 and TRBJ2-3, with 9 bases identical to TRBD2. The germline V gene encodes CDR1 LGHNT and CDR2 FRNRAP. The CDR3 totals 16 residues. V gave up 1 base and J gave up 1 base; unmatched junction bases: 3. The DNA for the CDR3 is TGTGCTAGTGGTTTGGGAGAGCGGGGGGGCACAGATACGCAGTATTTT. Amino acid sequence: CASGLGERGGTDTQYF.

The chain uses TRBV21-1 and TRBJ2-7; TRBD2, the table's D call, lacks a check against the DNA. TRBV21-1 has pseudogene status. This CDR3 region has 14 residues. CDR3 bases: TGTGCCAGCAGCAAACGGGAAGCGGGTTACGAGCAGTACTTC. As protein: CASSKREAGYEQYF.

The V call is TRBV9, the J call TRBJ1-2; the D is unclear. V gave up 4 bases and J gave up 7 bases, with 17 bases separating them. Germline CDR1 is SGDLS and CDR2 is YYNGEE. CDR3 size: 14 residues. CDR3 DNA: TGTGCCAGCAGCCGCCGTGAGGCTTCAACTGGCTACACCTTC. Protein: CASSRREASTGYTF.

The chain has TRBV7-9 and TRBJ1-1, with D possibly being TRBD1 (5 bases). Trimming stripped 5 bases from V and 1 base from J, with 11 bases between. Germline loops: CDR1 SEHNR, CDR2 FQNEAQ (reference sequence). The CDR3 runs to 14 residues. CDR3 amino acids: CASSPGYGNTEAFF. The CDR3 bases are TGTGCCAGCAGCCCAGGGTATGGGAACACTGAAGCTTTCTTT.

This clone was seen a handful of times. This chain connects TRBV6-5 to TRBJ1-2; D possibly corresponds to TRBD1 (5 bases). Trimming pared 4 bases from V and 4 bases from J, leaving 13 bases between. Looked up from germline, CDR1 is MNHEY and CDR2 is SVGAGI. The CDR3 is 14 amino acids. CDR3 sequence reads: CASSSQGWGYGYTF. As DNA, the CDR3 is TGTGCCAGCAGTTCCCAGGGTTGGGGCTATGGCTACACCTTC.